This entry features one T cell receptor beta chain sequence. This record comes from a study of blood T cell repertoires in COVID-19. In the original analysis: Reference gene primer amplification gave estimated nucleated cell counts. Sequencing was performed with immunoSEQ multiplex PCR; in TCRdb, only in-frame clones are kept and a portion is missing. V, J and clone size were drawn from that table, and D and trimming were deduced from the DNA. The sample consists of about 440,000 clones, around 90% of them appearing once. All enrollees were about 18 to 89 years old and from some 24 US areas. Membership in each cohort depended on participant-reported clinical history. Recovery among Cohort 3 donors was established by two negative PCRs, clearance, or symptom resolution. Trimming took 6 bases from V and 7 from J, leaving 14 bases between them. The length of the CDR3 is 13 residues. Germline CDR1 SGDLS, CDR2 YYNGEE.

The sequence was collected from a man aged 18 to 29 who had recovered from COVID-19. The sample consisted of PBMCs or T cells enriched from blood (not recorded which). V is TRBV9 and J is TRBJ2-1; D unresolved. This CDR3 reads CASNSIGGNEQFF. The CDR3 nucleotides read TGTGCCAGCAACAGTATCGGTGGGAATGAGCAGTTCTTC. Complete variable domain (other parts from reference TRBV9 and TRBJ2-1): DSGVTQTPKHLITATGQRVTLRCSPRSGDLSVYWYQQSLDQGLQFLIQYYNGEERAKGNILERFSAQQFPDLHSELNLSSLELGDSALYFCASNSIGGNEQFFGPGTRLTVL.